The clone carrying this T cell receptor beta chain was seen only a few times. The sample belongs to a study of blood T cell repertoires in COVID-19. Turning to the study itself: There were acute and convalescent COVID-19 samples, and they came from the United States, Italy and Spain. Nucleic acid was either cDNA or gDNA, and it came from T cells, B-cell-depleted T cells, or PBMCs.

Trimming removed 4 bases from V and 6 bases from J, with 9 bases in between. Looked up from germline, CDR1 is SEHNR and CDR2 is FQNEAQ (reference sequence). This CDR3 region has 13 residues. The assay was immunoSEQ multiplex PCR, and TCRdb's table has in-frame clones only and misses some. The sample includes under 250,000 clones, roughly 90% of them seen just once. The chain uses TRBV7-9 and TRBJ2-2, with unresolved D. Sequencing used peripheral blood. This clonotype was sampled from a man aged 50 to 60 with COVID-19, enrolled during active disease. CDR3: CASSSLRAGELFF. CDR3 in DNA: TGTGCCAGCAGCTCCCTCCGGGCCGGGGAGCTGTTTTTT.